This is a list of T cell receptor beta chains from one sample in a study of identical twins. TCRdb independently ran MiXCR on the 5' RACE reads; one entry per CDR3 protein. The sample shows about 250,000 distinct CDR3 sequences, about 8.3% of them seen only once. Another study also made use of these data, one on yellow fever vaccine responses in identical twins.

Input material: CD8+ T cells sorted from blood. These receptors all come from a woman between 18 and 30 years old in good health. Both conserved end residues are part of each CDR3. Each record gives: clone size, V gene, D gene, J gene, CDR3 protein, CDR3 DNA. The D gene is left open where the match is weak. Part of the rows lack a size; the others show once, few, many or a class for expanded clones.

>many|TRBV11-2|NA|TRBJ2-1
CASSSHLRDGTYNEQFF
TGTGCCAGCAGCTCTCACCTCCGGGACGGAACCTACAATGAGCAGTTCTTC
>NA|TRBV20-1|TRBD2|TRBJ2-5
CSARGVLAGGPQTQYF
TGCAGTGCTAGAGGAGTTCTAGCGGGGGGGCCGCAGACCCAGTACTTC
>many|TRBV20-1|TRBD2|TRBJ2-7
CSAISGSSYEQYF
TGCAGTGCTATTAGCGGGAGCTCCTACGAGCAGTACTTC
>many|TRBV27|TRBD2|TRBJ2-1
CASSFFSGRLGEQFF
TGTGCCAGCAGTTTTTTTAGCGGGAGGTTAGGTGAGCAGTTCTTC
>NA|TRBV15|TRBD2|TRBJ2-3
CATSRARGGEGTDTQYF
TGTGCCACCAGCAGAGCCCGGGGGGGGGAAGGCACAGATACGCAGTATTTT
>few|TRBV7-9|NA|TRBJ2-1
CASTGTYNEQFF
TGTGCCAGCACCGGGACCTACAATGAGCAGTTCTTC
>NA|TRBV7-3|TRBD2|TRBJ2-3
CASSLISGGSTDTQYF
TGTGCCAGCAGCTTAATTAGCGGGGGATCCACAGATACGCAGTATTTT
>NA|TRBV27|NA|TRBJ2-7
CASSPIEAASYEQYF
TGTGCCAGCAGTCCCATCGAGGCAGCATCCTACGAGCAGTACTTC
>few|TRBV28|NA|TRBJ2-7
CASSFVSRGYEQYF
TGTGCCAGCAGTTTTGTATCCAGGGGTTACGAGCAGTACTTC
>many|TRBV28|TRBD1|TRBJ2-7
CASSFGTGNYEQYF
TGTGCCAGCAGTTTTGGGACAGGGAACTACGAGCAGTACTTC
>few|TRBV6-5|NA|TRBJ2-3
CASSYSFREAEQYF
TGTGCCAGCAGTTACTCTTTCCGGGAAGCAGAGCAGTATTTT
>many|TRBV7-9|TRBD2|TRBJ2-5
CASSSTTSGVQETQYF
TGTGCCAGCAGCTCTACAACTAGCGGGGTTCAAGAGACCCAGTACTTC
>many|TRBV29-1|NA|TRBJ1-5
CSVADSYSNQPQHF
TGCAGCGTCGCGGACAGTTATAGCAATCAGCCCCAGCATTTT
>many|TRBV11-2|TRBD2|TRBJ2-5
CASSLGGIAVQETQYF
TGTGCCAGCAGCCTGGGAGGGATAGCGGTACAAGAGACCCAGTACTTC
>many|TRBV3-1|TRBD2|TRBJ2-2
CASSPSAGEVNTGELFF
TGTGCCAGCAGCCCAAGTGCGGGAGAGGTTAACACCGGGGAGCTGTTTTTT
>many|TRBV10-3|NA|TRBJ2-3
CAITPEGTDTQYF
TGTGCCATCACCCCCGAGGGCACAGATACGCAGTATTTT
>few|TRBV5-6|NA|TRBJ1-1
CASRQGTEAFF
TGTGCCAGCAGGCAGGGCACTGAAGCTTTCTTT
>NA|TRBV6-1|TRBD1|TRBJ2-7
CATLTGAQGAGEQYF
TGTGCCACCCTCACCGGGGCGCAGGGGGCGGGCGAGCAGTACTTC
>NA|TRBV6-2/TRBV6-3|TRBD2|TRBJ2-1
CASSYGAGSSYNEQFF
TGTGCCAGCAGTTACGGAGCGGGGAGCTCCTACAATGAGCAGTTCTTC
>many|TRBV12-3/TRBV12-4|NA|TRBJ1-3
CASSLGVSSGNTIYF
TGTGCCAGCAGTTTGGGCGTTAGCTCTGGAAACACCATATATTTT
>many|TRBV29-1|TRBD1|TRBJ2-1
CSVVPVGQGVMNEQFF
TGCAGCGTTGTGCCAGTGGGACAGGGGGTGATGAATGAGCAGTTCTTC
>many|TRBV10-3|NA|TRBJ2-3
CAISESVASLTDTQYF
TGTGCCATCAGTGAGTCGGTAGCCAGCCTCACAGATACGCAGTATTTT
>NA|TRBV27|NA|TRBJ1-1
CASSLYRDRDTEAFF
TGTGCCAGCAGTCTATACAGGGATAGGGACACTGAAGCTTTCTTT
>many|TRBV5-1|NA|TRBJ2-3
CASRASGGLDTQYF
TGCGCCAGCAGAGCTTCCGGGGGTTTAGATACGCAGTATTTT
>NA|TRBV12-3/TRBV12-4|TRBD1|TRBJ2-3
CTSSLRPGTGKIDTQYF
TGTACCAGCAGTTTACGGCCCGGGACAGGGAAAATAGATACGCAGTATTTT
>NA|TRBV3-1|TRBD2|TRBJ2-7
CASSQDWGRVVSYEQYF
TGTGCCAGCAGCCAAGATTGGGGGAGGGTGGTCTCCTACGAGCAGTACTTC